A selection of T cell receptor beta chains follows, all from one sample in a study of OX40 agonist ivuxolimab in advanced cancers. Assay used: immunoSEQ multiplex PCR; TCRdb lists only in-frame clones, some missing. Here the sample spans 75,000 to 95,000 clones, under 85% being singletons. Sample: CD4+ or CD8+ T cells sorted from blood, taken in a trial of the OX40 agonist ivuxolimab. The receptors originated from an adult with an advanced solid tumor such as melanoma, head and neck, liver or kidney cancer. Both conserved end residues are part of each CDR3. A D gene is named only where the DNA matches it firmly. Where a row states a size, it is once, few, many or the class of an expanded clone; other rows omit it.

D gene: TRBD2; clone size: medium-sized; V gene: TRBV7-9; J gene: TRBJ2-7; CDR3 protein: CASSPRLAGGYEQYF; CDR3 DNA: TGTGCCAGCAGCCCCCGACTAGCGGGAGGCTACGAGCAGTACTTC
D gene: .; clone size: .; V gene: TRBV27; J gene: TRBJ2-5; CDR3 protein: CASRKSGLAPQETQYF; CDR3 DNA: TGTGCCAGCAGGAAAAGCGGATTAGCCCCCCAAGAGACCCAGTACTTC
D gene: .; clone size: .; V gene: TRBV6-1; J gene: TRBJ2-3; CDR3 protein: CASKGLAQDTQYF; CDR3 DNA: TGTGCCAGCAAGGGGCTAGCGCAAGATACGCAGTATTTT
D gene: .; clone size: .; V gene: TRBV6-5; J gene: TRBJ1-1; CDR3 protein: CASSWILNTEAFF; CDR3 DNA: TGTGCCAGCAGTTGGATTCTGAACACTGAAGCTTTCTTT
D gene: .; clone size: .; V gene: TRBV19; J gene: TRBJ2-1; CDR3 protein: CASSIRSRGSSYNEQFF; CDR3 DNA: TGTGCCAGTAGTATCCGATCTAGGGGAAGCTCCTACAATGAGCAGTTCTTC
D gene: .; clone size: .; V gene: TRBV28; J gene: TRBJ1-4; CDR3 protein: CASSTDRGPNEKLFF; CDR3 DNA: TGTGCCAGCAGTACAGACCGGGGTCCTAATGAAAAACTGTTTTTT
D gene: .; clone size: .; V gene: TRBV6-5; J gene: TRBJ1-5; CDR3 protein: CASSYSGSPKQPQHF; CDR3 DNA: TGTGCCAGCAGTTACTCAGGCAGTCCAAAGCAGCCCCAGCATTTT
D gene: TRBD1; clone size: .; V gene: TRBV5-5; J gene: TRBJ2-7; CDR3 protein: CASSPGQGYHEQYF; CDR3 DNA: TGTGCCAGCAGCCCGGGACAGGGCTACCACGAGCAGTACTTC
D gene: .; clone size: .; V gene: TRBV4-1; J gene: TRBJ2-5; CDR3 protein: CASSLVPDSQETQYF; CDR3 DNA: TGCGCCAGCAGTCTGGTCCCGGACAGTCAAGAGACCCAGTACTTC
D gene: .; clone size: .; V gene: TRBV5-1; J gene: TRBJ2-2; CDR3 protein: CASSLGQTGELFF; CDR3 DNA: TGCGCCAGCAGCTTGGGACAGACCGGGGAGCTGTTTTTT
D gene: .; clone size: .; V gene: TRBV18; J gene: TRBJ2-5; CDR3 protein: CASSPRKGRETQYF; CDR3 DNA: TGTGCCAGCTCACCACGGAAGGGAAGAGAGACCCAGTACTTC
D gene: .; clone size: .; V gene: TRBV19; J gene: TRBJ1-5; CDR3 protein: CASSTVWNQPQHF; CDR3 DNA: TGTGCCAGTAGTACTGTTTGGAATCAGCCCCAGCATTTT
D gene: .; clone size: .; V gene: TRBV19; J gene: TRBJ2-1; CDR3 protein: CASSMGSYSYNEQFF; CDR3 DNA: TGTGCCAGTAGTATGGGGTCCTATTCCTACAATGAGCAGTTCTTC
D gene: .; clone size: .; V gene: TRBV19; J gene: TRBJ1-5; CDR3 protein: CASSRQVYSNQPQHF; CDR3 DNA: TGTGCCAGTAGTCGACAGGTTTATAGCAATCAGCCCCAGCATTTT
D gene: TRBD2; clone size: .; V gene: TRBV7-3; J gene: TRBJ2-1; CDR3 protein: CASSSSGSYNEQFF; CDR3 DNA: TGTGCCAGCAGCTCTAGCGGGAGTTACAATGAGCAGTTCTTC
D gene: .; clone size: once; V gene: TRBV15; J gene: TRBJ2-5; CDR3 protein: CATSRYTRQETQYF; CDR3 DNA: TGTGCCACCAGCAGATATACTAGACAAGAGACCCAGTACTTC
D gene: .; clone size: .; V gene: TRBV18; J gene: TRBJ2-2; CDR3 protein: CASSLIQKSRTQSTGELFF; CDR3 DNA: TGTGCCAGCTCACTGATCCAGAAGAGCCGGACACAAAGCACCGGGGAGCTGTTTTTT
D gene: .; clone size: .; V gene: TRBV28; J gene: TRBJ1-4; CDR3 protein: CASSFWGKVGEKLFF; CDR3 DNA: TGTGCCAGCAGTTTCTGGGGTAAGGTTGGCGAAAAACTGTTTTTT
D gene: .; clone size: once; V gene: TRBV28; J gene: TRBJ1-2; CDR3 protein: CASSPVLGEGYGYTF; CDR3 DNA: TGTGCCAGCAGTCCCGTTCTGGGGGAGGGCTATGGCTACACCTTC
D gene: TRBD1; clone size: .; V gene: TRBV29-1; J gene: TRBJ1-2; CDR3 protein: CSAPTGTGNYGYTF; CDR3 DNA: TGCAGCGCCCCCACCGGGACAGGGAACTATGGCTACACCTTC
D gene: .; clone size: .; V gene: TRBV18; J gene: TRBJ1-6; CDR3 protein: CASSPTADYNSPLHF; CDR3 DNA: TGTGCCAGCTCACCGACGGCAGACTATAATTCACCCCTCCACTTT
D gene: .; clone size: .; V gene: TRBV6-1; J gene: TRBJ1-1; CDR3 protein: CASSDSREAFF; CDR3 DNA: TGTGCCAGCAGCGACAGCCGAGAAGCTTTCTTT
D gene: .; clone size: .; V gene: TRBV15; J gene: TRBJ2-4; CDR3 protein: CATSRDLSPGKLAKNIQYF; CDR3 DNA: TGTGCCACCAGCAGAGATTTGAGTCCCGGTAAACTAGCCAAAAACATTCAGTACTTC
D gene: TRBD1; clone size: .; V gene: TRBV29-1; J gene: TRBJ1-2; CDR3 protein: CSVDRTTGAILFNYGYTF; CDR3 DNA: TGCAGCGTTGACCGAACGACAGGGGCCATACTCTTTAACTATGGCTACACCTTC
D gene: TRBD1; clone size: .; V gene: TRBV18; J gene: TRBJ2-2; CDR3 protein: CASSSGQGRTGELFF; CDR3 DNA: TGTGCCAGCTCATCCGGACAGGGACGCACCGGGGAGCTGTTTTTT
D gene: .; clone size: .; V gene: TRBV7-2; J gene: TRBJ1-1; CDR3 protein: CASSSPLGQGTEAFF; CDR3 DNA: TGTGCCAGCAGCTCACCATTGGGCCAGGGGACTGAAGCTTTCTTT
D gene: .; clone size: few; V gene: TRBV7-8; J gene: TRBJ1-1; CDR3 protein: CASSLRAWNTEAFF; CDR3 DNA: TGTGCCAGCAGCTTAAGGGCCTGGAACACTGAAGCTTTCTTT
D gene: .; clone size: many; V gene: TRBV7-9; J gene: TRBJ1-1; CDR3 protein: CASSVVGTLGTEAFF; CDR3 DNA: TGTGCCAGCAGCGTAGTTGGGACGTTGGGAACTGAAGCTTTCTTT
D gene: TRBD1; clone size: .; V gene: TRBV18; J gene: TRBJ1-2; CDR3 protein: CASSPQSTLQGGDYGYTF; CDR3 DNA: TGTGCCAGCTCACCACAGTCCACGCTACAGGGGGGAGACTATGGCTACACCTTC
D gene: TRBD2; clone size: few; V gene: TRBV30; J gene: TRBJ2-7; CDR3 protein: CAWSAGLAREQYF; CDR3 DNA: TGTGCCTGGAGTGCGGGACTAGCGCGTGAGCAGTACTTC
D gene: TRBD1; clone size: once; V gene: TRBV5-4; J gene: TRBJ2-1; CDR3 protein: CASSSEGQGANEQFF; CDR3 DNA: TGTGCCAGCAGCTCTGAGGGACAGGGGGCTAATGAGCAGTTCTTC
D gene: .; clone size: .; V gene: TRBV4-1; J gene: TRBJ2-5; CDR3 protein: CASSRGGLETQYF; CDR3 DNA: TGCGCCAGCAGCCGGGGGGGCCTAGAGACCCAGTACTTC
D gene: .; clone size: .; V gene: TRBV28; J gene: TRBJ1-5; CDR3 protein: CASSLRRVSNQPQHF; CDR3 DNA: TGTGCCAGCAGTTTACGAAGGGTTAGCAATCAGCCCCAGCATTTT
D gene: .; clone size: once; V gene: TRBV6-5; J gene: TRBJ1-2; CDR3 protein: CASSYSLRSHGYTF; CDR3 DNA: TGTGCCAGCAGTTATTCACTCAGGTCACATGGCTACACCTTC
D gene: .; clone size: .; V gene: TRBV11-1; J gene: TRBJ2-2; CDR3 protein: CASSLRYGATGELFF; CDR3 DNA: TGTGCCAGCAGCTTACGATACGGGGCCACCGGGGAGCTGTTTTTT
D gene: .; clone size: .; V gene: TRBV11-2; J gene: TRBJ1-5; CDR3 protein: CASSFTDAGQPQHF; CDR3 DNA: TGTGCCAGCAGCTTTACAGATGCGGGACAGCCCCAGCATTTT
D gene: .; clone size: .; V gene: TRBV18; J gene: TRBJ2-5; CDR3 protein: CASSPLSGDGTQYF; CDR3 DNA: TGTGCCAGCTCACCACTTTCAGGGGACGGGACCCAGTACTTC
D gene: .; clone size: .; V gene: TRBV28; J gene: TRBJ1-1; CDR3 protein: CASSLLRGVDTEAFF; CDR3 DNA: TGTGCCAGCAGTTTATTAAGGGGGGTGGACACTGAAGCTTTCTTT
D gene: TRBD2; clone size: .; V gene: TRBV2; J gene: TRBJ2-7; CDR3 protein: CASRGGTSGRAVYEQYF; CDR3 DNA: TGTGCCAGCAGAGGAGGGACTAGCGGGAGGGCCGTGTACGAGCAGTACTTC
D gene: TRBD1; clone size: .; V gene: TRBV11-2; J gene: TRBJ2-7; CDR3 protein: CASSSSQGGFLGEQYF; CDR3 DNA: TGTGCCAGCAGCTCCTCACAGGGGGGATTCTTAGGGGAGCAGTACTTC
D gene: TRBD1; clone size: .; V gene: TRBV27; J gene: TRBJ1-2; CDR3 protein: CASSQRPGTGGGGYTF; CDR3 DNA: TGTGCCAGCAGTCAGAGACCCGGGACAGGGGGCGGCGGCTACACCTTC